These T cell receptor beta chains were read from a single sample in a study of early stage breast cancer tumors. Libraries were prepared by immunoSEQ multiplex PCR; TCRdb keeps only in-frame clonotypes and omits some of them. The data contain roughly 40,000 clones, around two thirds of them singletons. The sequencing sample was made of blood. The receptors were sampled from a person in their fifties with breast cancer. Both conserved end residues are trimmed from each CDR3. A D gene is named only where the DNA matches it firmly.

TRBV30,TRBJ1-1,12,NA,AWSEDSMNTEAF
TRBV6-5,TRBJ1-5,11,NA,ASTRGYNQPQH
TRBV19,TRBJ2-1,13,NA,ASSSRQTSSNEQF
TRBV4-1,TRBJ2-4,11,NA,ASSQDQEAAQY
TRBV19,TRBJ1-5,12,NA,ASSISGENQPQH
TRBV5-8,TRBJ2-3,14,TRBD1,ASSDRDRVGTDTQY
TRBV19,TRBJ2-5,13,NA,ATRGRGGVQETQY
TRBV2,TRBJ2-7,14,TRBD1,ASSFGQGIVSYEQY
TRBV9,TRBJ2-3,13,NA,ASSPPRSVADTQY
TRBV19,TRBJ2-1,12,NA,ASSIGGGVNEQF
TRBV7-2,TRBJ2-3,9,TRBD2,ASSGGYTQY
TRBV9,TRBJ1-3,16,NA,ASSGEDLSTYSGNTIY
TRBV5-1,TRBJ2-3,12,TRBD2,ASTGGRDIDTQY
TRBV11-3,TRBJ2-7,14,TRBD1,ASSSKGTGSSYEQY
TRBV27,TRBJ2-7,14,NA,ASSPTGYQGGYEQY
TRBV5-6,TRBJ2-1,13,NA,ASSLAQTPYNEQF
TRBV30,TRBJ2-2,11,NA,AWTPGNTGELF
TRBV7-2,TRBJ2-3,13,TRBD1,ASSPGTGLIDTQY
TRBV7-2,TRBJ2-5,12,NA,ASSPLGAQETQY
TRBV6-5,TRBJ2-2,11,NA,ASRLANTGELF
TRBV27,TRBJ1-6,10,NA,ASSSTPLSLH
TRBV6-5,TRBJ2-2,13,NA,ASSHEAGKVGELF
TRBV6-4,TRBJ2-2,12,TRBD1,ASSATGAAGELF
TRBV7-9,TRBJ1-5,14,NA,ASSRSPQGGNQPQH
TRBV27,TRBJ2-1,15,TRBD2,ASSSIAGGPVGNEQF
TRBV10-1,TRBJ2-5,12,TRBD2,ASSPGLAQETQY
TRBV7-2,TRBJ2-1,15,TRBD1,ASSHFSTGGTYNEQF
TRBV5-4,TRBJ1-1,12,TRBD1,ASSSWTGKAEAF
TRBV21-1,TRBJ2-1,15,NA,ASSKDRGRVSYNEQF
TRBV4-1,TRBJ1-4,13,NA,ASSQRIGIDEKLF
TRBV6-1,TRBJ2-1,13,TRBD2,ASSEVASGRVEQF
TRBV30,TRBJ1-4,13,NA,AWSQAGGDSEKLF
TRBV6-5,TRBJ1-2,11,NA,ASGLQGYYGYT
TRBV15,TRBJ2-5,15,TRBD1,ATSRPQGQGDQETQY
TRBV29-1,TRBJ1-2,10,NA,SAGGPHYGYT
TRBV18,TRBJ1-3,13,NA,ASSPPWDNGNTIY
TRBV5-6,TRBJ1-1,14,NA,ASSLVGGGLNTEAF
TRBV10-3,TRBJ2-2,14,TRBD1,AINLRDRATTGELF
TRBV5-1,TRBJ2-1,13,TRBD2,ASSLGTSGYNEQF
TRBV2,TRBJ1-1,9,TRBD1,ASSGVPGQF
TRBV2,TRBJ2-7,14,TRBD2,ASSLGGASGRSEQY
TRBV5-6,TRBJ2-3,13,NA,ASSSLVEGSDTQY
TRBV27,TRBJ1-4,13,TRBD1,ASSPSDRAGEKLF
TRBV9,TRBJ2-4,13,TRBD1,ASSPEGQGGNIQY
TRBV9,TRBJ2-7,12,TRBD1,ASSERQGVAEQY
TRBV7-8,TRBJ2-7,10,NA,ASSLMRYEQY
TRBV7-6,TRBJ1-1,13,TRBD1,ASSLNAGGNTEAF
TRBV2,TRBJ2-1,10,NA,ASRAREEKQF